This T cell receptor beta chain comes out of a study of shared clonotypes between healthy human individuals. In the study overall: Used for every donor were three CD4 naive, three CD4 memory, two CD8 naive and one CD8 memory plate. Study observations and caveats: In general, naive subsets displayed greater estimated richness than memory subsets did.

Germline V CDR1 and CDR2: SGHNT, YYREEE (reference sequence). The V end lost 0 bases, the J end lost 6 bases, and 15 bases lay between the germline ends. The CDR3 spans 15 residues. The table came from immunoSEQ multiplex PCR; TCRdb's copy has only in-frame clones and leaves some out. The sample carries millions of clones, 90% to 95% recorded once. Comment on this clone: What it recognizes is unknown.

CD8 cells regarded as naive lacked CD45RO, were positively chosen for CCR7, and omitted terminally differentiated effector memory CD45RA+ cells. This receptor was taken from a man aged 18-30 years in good health. Some clones in this sample may be carry-over from other donors' samples. Sequencing was done on a sample of naive CD8+ T cells from PBMCs. This sequence joins TRBV5-4 and TRBJ1-1; D is possibly TRBD1 (5 bases). CDR3 DNA sequence: TGTGCCAGCAGCTTGGGAAGGGAGGGGTCCGCTGAAGCTTTCTTT. Encoded protein: CASSLGREGSAEAFF.